These T cell receptor beta chains were read from a single sample in a study of T cell responses to AZD1222 COVID-19 vaccine. Profiling relied on immunoSEQ multiplex PCR, and the TCRdb table lists in-frame clones only, not all of them. The sample gives 150,000 to 160,000 clones, 80% to 90% of which show up once; just under 7% is in the top ten. Sequencing was performed on peripheral blood, taken after recovery from COVID-19. The receptors were gathered from an adult who had recovered from COVID-19. Both conserved end residues are part of each CDR3. The D gene is left open where the match is weak. A row's size may be missing; if present it is once, few, many or a size class.

>TRBV3-1/TRBV3-2|NA|TRBJ2-7|NA
TGTGCCAGCAGCCAAGAAGGTCCCGGGCAGTACTTC
CASSQEGPGQYF
>TRBV19|NA|TRBJ1-2|NA
TGTGCCAGTAGTCCACAGATTAACTATGGCTACACCTTC
CASSPQINYGYTF
>TRBV5-1|NA|TRBJ1-1|TRBD1
TGCGCCAGCAGCGGGAACAGGGGGCGAACTGCTGAAGCTTTCTTT
CASSGNRGRTAEAFF
>TRBV7-3|few|TRBJ2-3|TRBD2
TGTGCCAGCAGCGGGGACTACACAGATACGCAGTATTTT
CASSGDYTDTQYF
>TRBV12-3/TRBV12-4|NA|TRBJ2-3|NA
TGTGCCAGCACTGTCGGGGGAGATACGCAGTATTTT
CASTVGGDTQYF
>TRBV11-2|NA|TRBJ2-7|NA
TGTGCCAGCAGCCTAGCCCGGTCCAATCCCTACGAGCAGTACTTC
CASSLARSNPYEQYF
>TRBV4-3|NA|TRBJ1-1|NA
TGCGCCAGCAGCCACCGCTCGAACACTGAAGCTTTCTTT
CASSHRSNTEAFF
>TRBV19|NA|TRBJ2-3|TRBD2
TGTGCCAGTAGTATATTTGGCGGGGGGGCTTATACGCAGTATTTT
CASSIFGGGAYTQYF
>TRBV7-2|once|TRBJ1-4|NA
TGTGCCAGCAGCTCGGACGGTTCAACTAATGAAAAACTGTTTTTT
CASSSDGSTNEKLFF
>TRBV10-1|NA|TRBJ2-5|NA
TGCGCCAGCAGCCGAACGACAGGAGAGACCCAGTACTTC
CASSRTTGETQYF
>TRBV2|NA|TRBJ2-7|NA
TGTGCCAGCGAGGAGAGCCGCTACGAGCAGTACTTC
CASEESRYEQYF
>TRBV5-4|NA|TRBJ2-7|NA
TGTGCCAGCAGCTCCTTCACGGAGCAGTACTTC
CASSSFTEQYF
>TRBV24-1|NA|TRBJ1-5|NA
TGTGCCACCAGTGGTAGGACCGTTCAGCCCCAGCATTTT
CATSGRTVQPQHF
>TRBV5-1|NA|TRBJ2-2|TRBD2
TGCGCCAGCAGCTTGTCCGGGACTAGCGGGAGAACCGGGGAGCTGTTTTTT
CASSLSGTSGRTGELFF
>TRBV25-1|NA|TRBJ1-2|TRBD1
TGTGCCAGCAGCGGGACAGGTGGCTACACCTTC
CASSGTGGYTF
>TRBV3-1/TRBV3-2|NA|TRBJ1-4|NA
TGTGCCAGCAGCCAAGACCGAGTACTGTTTTTT
CASSQDRVLFF
>TRBV6-5|NA|TRBJ1-6|NA
TGTGCCAGCAGACAGGGTGGGAATTCACCCCTCCACTTT
CASRQGGNSPLHF
>TRBV28|NA|TRBJ1-2|NA
TGTGCCAGCAGGCCCACAGGGTTTGAGAGAGGCTACACCTTC
CASRPTGFERGYTF
>TRBV4-2|NA|TRBJ1-4|TRBD1
TGTGCCAGCAGCCTCCTGGACAGGGCGGAAAAACTGTTTTTT
CASSLLDRAEKLFF
>TRBV5-1|NA|TRBJ1-2|NA
TGCGCCAGCAGCTTGGTTAGCGGTAACTATGGCTACACCTTC
CASSLVSGNYGYTF
>TRBV7-9|NA|TRBJ2-5|TRBD2
TGTGCCAGCAGCTTAGTAGCGGGATCGGGAGAGACCCAGTACTTC
CASSLVAGSGETQYF
>TRBV5-1|NA|TRBJ2-2|TRBD1
TGCGCCAGCAGCTTGGAAGGGGGCTACACCGGGGAGCTGTTTTTT
CASSLEGGYTGELFF
>TRBV10-3|NA|TRBJ2-3|NA
TGTGCCATCAAATTAGGGGAAACTAGCACAGATACGCAGTATTTT
CAIKLGETSTDTQYF
>TRBV2|NA|TRBJ1-5|NA
TGTGCCAGCAGTGAATGGGGAGGCGGTAGCAATCAGCCCCAGCATTTT
CASSEWGGGSNQPQHF
>TRBV7-2|once|TRBJ2-1|NA
TGTGCCAGCAGCTTAGCACAGGGCGCCCTGGGGGAGCAGTTCTTC
CASSLAQGALGEQFF
>TRBV3-1/TRBV3-2|NA|TRBJ1-5|NA
TGTGCCAGCAGCCAAGTCAGGGATAGCAATCAGCCCCAGCATTTT
CASSQVRDSNQPQHF
>TRBV20-1|NA|TRBJ2-1|NA
TGCAGTGCTAGAGGGCCCAACTGGGGGTTCTTC
CSARGPNWGFF
>TRBV3-1/TRBV3-2|NA|TRBJ1-2|NA
TGTGCCAGCAGCCAAGATGTGTTCTATGGCTACACCTTC
CASSQDVFYGYTF
>TRBV7-3|once|TRBJ1-2|TRBD1
TGTGCCAGCAGCTCAGGGTTAACAGGGGAGGGCGGCTACACCTTC
CASSSGLTGEGGYTF
>TRBV28|many|TRBJ1-2|TRBD1
TGTGCCAGCAGGCCGGACAGGGGTTACTATGGCTACACCTTC
CASRPDRGYYGYTF
>TRBV5-6|NA|TRBJ2-7|NA
TGTGCCAGCAGCTTGGGACTATACCCCACCTACGAGCAGTACTTC
CASSLGLYPTYEQYF